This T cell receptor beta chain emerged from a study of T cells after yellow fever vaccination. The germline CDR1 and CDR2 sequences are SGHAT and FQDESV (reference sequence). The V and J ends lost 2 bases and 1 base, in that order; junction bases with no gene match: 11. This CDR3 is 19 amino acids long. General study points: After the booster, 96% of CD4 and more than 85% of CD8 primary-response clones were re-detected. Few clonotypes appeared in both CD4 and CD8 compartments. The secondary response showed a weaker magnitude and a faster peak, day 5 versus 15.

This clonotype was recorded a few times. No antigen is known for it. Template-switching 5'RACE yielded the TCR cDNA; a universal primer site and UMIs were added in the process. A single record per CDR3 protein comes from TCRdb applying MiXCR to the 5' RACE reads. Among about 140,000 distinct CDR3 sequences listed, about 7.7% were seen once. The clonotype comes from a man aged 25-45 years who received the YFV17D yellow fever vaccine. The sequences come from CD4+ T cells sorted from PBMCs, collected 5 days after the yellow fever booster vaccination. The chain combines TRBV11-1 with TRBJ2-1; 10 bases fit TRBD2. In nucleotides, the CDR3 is TGTGCCAGCAGCTTACTCCCAGCTAGCGGGAGCGCTTCCTACAATGAGCAGTTCTTC. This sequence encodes CASSLLPASGSASYNEQFF.